These 21 T cell receptor beta chains originate from one sample sequenced in a study of molecular identifiers for immune sequencing clone quantification. In TCRdb, the PCR reads were re-called with MiXCR into one record per CDR3 protein. Among around 480,000 distinct CDR3 sequences, about a fifth were seen once, and the ten largest hold about 0.78%. Input material: naive CD8+ T cells from blood, with Jurkat cell RNA spiked in. Indicated subset: FACS-sorted CD8+CD4-CCR7+CD45RA+ naive T cells. The source is a human donor in good health. Some libraries in this study had Jurkat cell RNA spiked in.

As regards this clonotype: This may be a read error: a much more frequent sequence differs by one nucleotide. The rearrangement joins TRBV20-1 to TRBJ2-7, with D perhaps assigned TRBD1 or TRBD2 (5 bases each). Germline CDR1 is DFQATT and CDR2 is SNEGSKA (reference sequence). The CDR3 is 14 residues long. This chain's CDR3 is CSASPGPSDYGQYF. The CDR3, as DNA: TGCAGTGCTAGCCCAGGGCCCTCCGACTACGGGCAGTACTTC.

This clonotype has at least ten counts. The genes are TRBV6-5 and TRBJ2-5; TRBD2 matches 9 bases. V lost 6 bases to trimming and J lost 5 bases; unmatched junction nucleotides: 10. The CDR3 has 15 amino acids. The germline V gene has CDR1 MNHEY and CDR2 SVGAGI. The CDR3 coding sequence is TGTGCCAGCAGCCGCGTAGCGGGGGCCGGGGAGACCCAGTACTTC. As protein: CASSRVAGAGETQYF.

This clonotype appeared a few times. The chain joins TRBV30 to TRBJ2-1; unclear D gene. CDR3 length: 15 residues. The V end was cut by 3 bases, the J end by 0 bases, with 12 bases between. The germline gives CDR1 GTSNPN, CDR2 SVGIG (reference sequence). The CDR3 sequence: CAWSVRVVSYNEQFF. DNA of the CDR3: TGTGCCTGGAGCGTACGTGTTGTCTCCTACAATGAGCAGTTCTTC.

The chain joins TRBV19 to TRBJ1-1; D not resolved. V dropped 3 bases and J dropped 1 base, with 12 bases sitting between them. From germline, CDR1 is LNHDA and CDR2 SQIVND (reference sequence). This CDR3 spans 15 amino acids. The CDR3 bases are TGTGCCAGTAGTATCTTGAAGAGAACGAACACTGAAGCTTTCTTT. Its translation is CASSILKRTNTEAFF.

This clonotype was seen at least ten times. The J gene is TRBJ2-2, the V gene TRBV19; D call uncertain. This CDR3 comprises 13 residues. V lost 11 bases to trimming and J lost 0 bases, with 10 bases between them. Per the germline V gene, CDR1 is LNHDA and CDR2 is SQIVND (reference sequence). The DNA for the CDR3 is TGTGCCGTGGAGACTGCGAACACCGGGGAGCTGTTTTTT. It encodes CAVETANTGELFF.

The chain links TRBV11-2 to TRBJ2-1; 7 nucleotides match TRBD2. Germline trimming cut 5 bases from V and 4 bases from J; bases unmatched to any gene: 11. This CDR3 is 16 amino acids long. Germline V gene sequence: CDR1 SGHAT, CDR2 FQNNGV. This chain's CDR3 is CASSPPPGGGYNEQFF. In DNA form, the CDR3 reads TGTGCCAGCAGCCCACCTCCGGGAGGAGGATACAATGAGCAGTTCTTC.

The sample holds one count of this clonotype. The CDR3 nucleotides are TGTGCCAGCAGCTTAGGACAGGGGACCGGAGAGACCCAGTACTTC. It specifies CASSLGQGTGETQYF. The chain carries TRBV7-9 and TRBJ2-5; 8 nucleotides line up with TRBD1. The CDR3 length is 15 residues. The V gene's germline CDR1 is SEHNR and CDR2 FQNEAQ (reference sequence). V dropped 1 base and J dropped 4; count of bases not matched to a gene: 5.

This clonotype appeared a few times. The chain has TRBV6-2 or TRBV6-3 and TRBJ2-1; D tentatively reads TRBD1 or TRBD2 (5 bases each). Germline V lookup: CDR1 MNHEY, CDR2 SVGEGT. Trimming cost V 4 bases and J 4 bases, with 17 bases left between them. This CDR3 region has 16 residues. CDR3 residues: CASSFRGPEVYNEQFF. The CDR3 DNA sequence: TGTGCCAGCAGTTTCCGGGGCCCGGAGGTTTACAATGAGCAGTTCTTC.

This clonotype was counted at least ten times. The chain links TRBV29-1 to TRBJ2-7; possible D gene TRBD2, 5 bases. The V gene's germline CDR1 is SQVTM and CDR2 ANQGSEA. V shed 5 bases and J shed 0 bases, with 11 bases lying between them. CDR3 length: 13 residues. The CDR3 DNA is TGCAGCGTTCGAGGGCCTATCTCCTACGAGCAGTACTTC. Its protein is CSVRGPISYEQYF.

V usage is TRBV13 and J usage is TRBJ2-5; 7 bases agree with TRBD1. Germline V lookup: CDR1 PRHDT, CDR2 FYEKMQ (reference sequence). Trimming at V came to 5 bases and at J to 2 bases, leaving 8 bases not matched to a gene. The CDR3 has 15 amino acids. This CDR3 reads CASSEQGTRQETQYF. DNA for the CDR3: TGTGCCAGCAGCGAACAGGGGACCAGACAAGAGACCCAGTACTTC.

This clonotype was counted a few times. The rearrangement joins TRBV20-1 to TRBJ1-5; possibly TRBD1 for D (5 bases). Between the trimmed V and J ends, which lost 4 bases and 3 bases, there was a span of 13 bases. CDR1 is DFQATT and CDR2 is SNEGSKA in the germline V gene (reference sequence). This CDR3 is 14 amino acids long. CDR3 sequence (DNA): TGCAGTGCTACCCTAGGCGGGGCCAATCAGCCCCAGCATTTT. Its translation: CSATLGGANQPQHF.

This rearrangement joins TRBV7-9 to TRBJ2-1; D is possibly TRBD1 (5 bases). V was trimmed by 2 bases and J by 5 bases, leaving 13 bases between them. The CDR3 length is 15 residues. Per germline, CDR1 SEHNR and CDR2 FQNEAQ (reference sequence). CDR3 residues: CASSLIKPGNNEQFF. The CDR3, as DNA: TGTGCCAGCAGCTTAATAAAGCCAGGGAACAATGAGCAGTTCTTC.

The chain combines TRBV15 with TRBJ2-2; 9 bases agree with TRBD1. From germline, CDR1 is LNHNV and CDR2 YYDKDF (reference sequence). V lost 2 bases, J lost 1 base, and 2 bases stayed unmatched. The CDR3 extends over 16 amino acids. The CDR3 spells CATSRLGQGNTGELFF. CDR3 bases: TGTGCCACCAGCAGACTGGGACAGGGGAACACCGGGGAGCTGTTTTTT.

This clonotype has just a few counts. The chain couples TRBV5-1 to TRBJ2-7; D gene ambiguous. Trimming cost V 4 bases and J 4 bases, with 15 bases left between them. CDR1 SGHRS and CDR2 YFSETQ come from the germline V gene. The CDR3 length is 14 residues. This CDR3 is CASSLGLPTYEQYF. In DNA, the CDR3 is TGCGCCAGCAGCCTGGGGTTGCCGACTTACGAGCAGTACTTC.

The rearrangement uses TRBV12-3 or TRBV12-4 and TRBJ1-2, with D perhaps matching TRBD1 (6 bases). The length of the CDR3 is 13 residues. V was clipped by 5 bases and J by 8 bases, with 15 bases between them. CDR3 protein: CASSPQGLGGYTF. Here the CDR3 DNA reads TGTGCCAGCAGTCCCCAGGGGTTGGGCGGCTACACCTTC.

This clonotype has just a few counts. The chain carries TRBV18 and TRBJ1-5; possible D gene TRBD1, 5 bases. Deletions cut 0 bases from V and 1 base from J, with 10 bases between. The CDR3 has 16 residues. The germline V gene encodes CDR1 KGHSH and CDR2 LQKENI. The CDR3 region is CASSPPGDLSNQPQHF. In nucleotides, the CDR3 is TGTGCCAGCTCACCACCGGGGGACCTGAGCAATCAGCCCCAGCATTTT.

This clonotype was found many times. The V gene is TRBV2, the J gene TRBJ2-3; unclear D gene. Looked up from germline, CDR1 is SNHLY and CDR2 is FYNNEI. CDR3 size: 11 residues. V was pared by 6 bases and J by 5 bases, with 6 bases between. CDR3 nucleotides: TGTGCCAGCAGGGCTGGAGATACGCAGTATTTT. Translating it yields CASRAGDTQYF.

V and J are TRBV5-4 and TRBJ1-4; D remains unclear. Germline assignment: CDR1 SGHNT and CDR2 YYREEE (reference sequence). V lost 0 bases to trimming and J lost 0 bases, with 18 bases between them. The CDR3 has 19 residues. The chain's CDR3 is CASSLDGNPLITTNEKLFF. Here the CDR3 DNA reads TGTGCCAGCAGCTTGGACGGGAACCCTCTTATTACAACTAATGAAAAACTGTTTTTT.

This clonotype was seen many times. This chain connects TRBV4-3 to TRBJ2-3; D gene unclear. V lost 0 bases, J lost 0 bases, and 13 bases lay in between. The germline CDR1 and CDR2 sequences are LGHNA and YSLEER. This CDR3 contains 17 residues. As DNA, the CDR3 is TGCGCCAGCAGCCAAGACCGTCAAGACTCTAGCACAGATACGCAGTATTTT. This gives the protein CASSQDRQDSSTDTQYF.

The chain employs TRBV13 and TRBJ2-7; D may be TRBD2 (6 bases). The CDR3 is 16 amino acids. The V gene lost 5 bases and the J gene lost 4 bases, with 21 bases spanning the gap. Germline V gene sequence: CDR1 PRHDT, CDR2 FYEKMQ (reference sequence). The CDR3 DNA sequence: TGTGCCAGCAGCCCCCCGCTCGGTAGCGGAGCATACGAGCAGTACTTC. Translated, it gives CASSPPLGSGAYEQYF.

CDR3 loop: CASSGWDSYTGELFF. In nucleotides, the CDR3 is TGTGCCAGCAGTGGTTGGGACAGCTACACCGGGGAGCTGTTTTTT. The chain couples TRBV25-1 to TRBJ2-2; 7 positions match TRBD1. CDR3 length equals 15 residues. The ends lost 4 bases at V and 3 bases at J; junction bases unmatched: 5. Germline V gives CDR1 MGHDK, CDR2 SYGVNS. Combining the CDR3 with reference TRBV25-1 and TRBJ2-2 gives the whole variable domain EADIYQTPRYLVIGTGKKITLECSQTMGHDKMYWYQQDPGMELHLIHYSYGVNSTEKGDLSSESTVSRIRTEHFPLTLESARPSHTSQYLCASSGWDSYTGELFFGEGSRLTVL.